This T cell receptor (beta chain) was retrieved from a study of CD8+ T cells in alopecia areata. On this clone itself: Its antigen is unidentified. A read error may account for a junction end that differs from germline.

The study's findings and limits: Scalp clonality and expanded CD8+ clones among the top 100 were significantly decreased by tofacitinib.

Reverse transcribed after extraction, RNA yielded cDNA as the sequencing template. The data were produced by immunoSEQ multiplex PCR, yet TCRdb's version contains in-frame clones alone and is incomplete. The sample lists about 150,000 clones; about 51% were seen once. This CDR3 is 15 amino acids long. Germline V gene data show CDR1 as SSHAT and CDR2 as FNYEAQ (reference sequence). The treatment is: oral pan-JAK inhibitor, 5-10 mg twice daily. This rearrangement joins TRBV7-7 to TRBJ2-1; the match to TRBD2 covers 9 bases. The specimen was CD8+ T cells sorted from blood, collected at week 4, from a patient treated with tofacitinib. The TCR sequence derives from a human donor with alopecia areata. CDR3 amino acids: CASSFRRGGDNEQFF. The CDR3 nucleotides are TGTGCTAGCAGCTTCAGGCGGGGGGGTGACAATGAGCAGTTCTTC. The full variable domain, rest sourced from reference TRBV7-7 and TRBJ2-1, is GAGVSQSPRYKVTKRGQDVTLRCDPISSHATLYWYQQALGQGPEFLTYFNYEAQPDKSGLPSDRFSAERPEGSISTLTIQRTEQRDSAMYRCASSFRRGGDNEQFFGPGTRLTVL.